The 6 T cell receptor beta chains reported below all come from one sample, sequenced in a study of post-analysis software for immune sequencing data. General study results and limits: Patients showed TRBV5-6, TRBV5-1 and TRBV20-1 among about five TRBV segments more frequent than in controls.

No antigen has been assigned to these receptors. The TCR beta cDNA libraries carried unique molecular identifiers. Each CDR3 protein is one row after TCRdb ran MiXCR on the PCR reads. The table includes about 770,000 distinct CDR3 sequences, about 43% detected once. Sequencing was performed on blood. The source of these receptors is a girl between 10 and 17 years old with multiple sclerosis.

The V call is TRBV5-1, the J call TRBJ2-3; D is tentatively TRBD1 or TRBD2 (5 bases each). The CDR3 is 16 residues long. Trimming stripped 0 bases from V and 5 bases from J, with 16 bases between. CDR1 and CDR2 (germline): SGHRS, YFSETQ. CDR3 sequence: CASSLGRDGRQDTQYF. The CDR3 DNA follows: TGCGCCAGCAGCTTGGGACGGGACGGTAGGCAAGATACGCAGTATTTT.

About this clonotype: With a much larger clone just one base away, this may be a read error. V gene TRBV4-2 combines with J gene TRBJ2-6, with a tentative D call TRBD2 (6 bases). CDR3 length equals 16 residues. CDR1 and CDR2 from the germline V gene are LGHNA and YNFKEQ. CDR3 protein: CASSQEAGSGADVLTF. The CDR3 DNA reads as TGTGCCAGCAGCCAAGAAGCGGGCTCTGGGGCCGACGTCCTGACTTTC.

A few counts support this clonotype. This sequence joins TRBV12-3 or TRBV12-4 and TRBJ2-4; the D call may be TRBD1 or TRBD2 (5 bases each). The CDR3 spans 14 residues. The V end lost 4 bases, the J end lost 5 bases, and 12 bases lay between the germline ends. DNA of the CDR3: TGTGCCAGCAGTTCAACGGGACCGCAAAACATTCAGTACTTC. Translating it yields CASSSTGPQNIQYF.

This clonotype was counted a few times. The rearrangement links TRBV7-3 to TRBJ2-7, with 8 bases fitting TRBD2. The V gene end was trimmed by 2 bases and the J gene end by 4 bases; junction bases not matched to a gene: 4. The V gene's germline CDR1 is SGHTA and CDR2 FQGTGA. The CDR3 is made up of 14 amino acids. CDR3 amino acids: CASSLFSGAYEQYF. CDR3 bases: TGTGCCAGCAGCTTATTTAGCGGGGCGTACGAGCAGTACTTC.

The chain is built from TRBV27 and TRBJ1-1; 10 nucleotides agree with TRBD1. The CDR3 covers 18 residues. CDR1 is MNHEY, CDR2 SMNVEV, per germline (reference sequence). V lost 4 bases and J lost 1; bases outside the gene matches: 12. The CDR3 DNA follows: TGTGCCAGCAGTTCGATCTTGGGACAGGGGAATTGGAACACTGAAGCTTTCTTT. Its translation is CASSSILGQGNWNTEAFF.

This clonotype was recorded a few times. The V gene is TRBV29-1, the J gene TRBJ2-3; D remains ambiguous. V lost 6 bases and J 2 bases, leaving 6 bases between the germline ends. The CDR3 runs to 11 residues. CDR1 and CDR2 from the germline V gene are SQVTM and ANQGSEA. CDR3 sequence: CSVAHTDTQYF. The CDR3 region has the DNA TGCAGCGTGGCCCACACAGATACGCAGTATTTT.